This T cell receptor (beta chain) was captured in a study of T cell responses to AZD1222 COVID-19 vaccine. The data were produced by immunoSEQ multiplex PCR, yet TCRdb's version contains in-frame clones alone and is incomplete. This sample has 100,000 to 150,000 clones; 70% to 85% occur once, and the top ten carry roughly a quarter. This CDR3 is 15 amino acids long. Looked up from germline, CDR1 is SGDLS and CDR2 is YYNGEE. V lost 1 base and J lost 3, with 10 bases in between. Notes on this clone: What it binds is unknown.

Whole-study results and caveats: The study found Spike-specific TCR breadth and depth rose after two AZD1222 doses. Mostly white British, mostly female donors; authors suggested clonal diversity may be underestimated.

Sequenced here: peripheral blood, sampled 28 days after the second AZD1222 dose. The clonotype originates from an adult who received the AZD1222 COVID-19 vaccine. The rearrangement joins TRBV9 to TRBJ2-2, with TRBD1 as a possible D gene (5 bases). The CDR3 loop reads CASSVQGSDTGELFF. DNA of the CDR3: TGTGCCAGCAGCGTACAGGGATCGGACACCGGGGAGCTGTTTTTT.